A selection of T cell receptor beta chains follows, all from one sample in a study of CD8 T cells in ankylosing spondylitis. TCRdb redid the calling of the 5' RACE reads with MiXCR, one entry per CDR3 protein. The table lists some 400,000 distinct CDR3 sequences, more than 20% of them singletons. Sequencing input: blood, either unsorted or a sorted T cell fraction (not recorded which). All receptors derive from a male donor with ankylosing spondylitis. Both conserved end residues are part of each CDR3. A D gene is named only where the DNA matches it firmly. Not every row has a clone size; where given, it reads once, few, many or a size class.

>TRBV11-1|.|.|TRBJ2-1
CASSVPGTGTYNEQFF
TGTGCCAGCAGCGTTCCCGGGACTGGCACCTACAATGAGCAGTTCTTC
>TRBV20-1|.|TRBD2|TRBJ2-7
CSARDPLAGGALSSYEQYF
TGCAGTGCTAGAGATCCGTTGGCGGGAGGTGCACTGAGCTCCTACGAGCAGTACTTC
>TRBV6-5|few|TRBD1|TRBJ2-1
CASSYSGDRGSYNEQFF
TGTGCCAGCAGTTACTCGGGGGACAGGGGTTCCTACAATGAGCAGTTCTTC
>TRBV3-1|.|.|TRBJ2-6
CATREAGANVLTF
TGTGCCACCAGGGAAGCTGGGGCCAACGTCCTGACTTTC
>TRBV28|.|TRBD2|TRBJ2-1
CASSYRTSGRADEQFF
TGTGCCAGCAGTTACCGGACTAGCGGGAGGGCCGATGAGCAGTTCTTC
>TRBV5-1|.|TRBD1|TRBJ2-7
CASSNLQGSTYEQYF
TGCGCCAGCAGCAACTTACAGGGGTCCACCTACGAGCAGTACTTC
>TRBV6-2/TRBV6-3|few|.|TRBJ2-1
CASSYVPPNEQFF
TGTGCCAGCAGTTACGTTCCGCCCAATGAGCAGTTCTTC
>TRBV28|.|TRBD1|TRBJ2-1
CATAGQGARNNEQFF
TGTGCCACCGCAGGACAGGGGGCTAGGAACAATGAGCAGTTCTTC
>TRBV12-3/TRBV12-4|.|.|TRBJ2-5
CASALQSRGETQYF
TGTGCCAGCGCCCTACAATCAAGGGGGGAGACCCAGTACTTC
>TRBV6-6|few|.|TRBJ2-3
CASSQYTDTQYF
TGTGCCAGCAGTCAGTACACAGATACGCAGTATTTT
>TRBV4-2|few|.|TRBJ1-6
CASSQPDGSSYNSPLHF
TGTGCCAGCAGCCAACCGGACGGGAGCTCCTATAATTCACCCCTCCACTTT
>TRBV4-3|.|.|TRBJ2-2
CASSQDVRAFGELFF
TGCGCCAGCAGCCAAGACGTGAGGGCCTTCGGGGAGCTGTTTTTT
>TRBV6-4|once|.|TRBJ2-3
CASSEGENTQYF
TGTGCCAGCAGTGAAGGGGAAAATACGCAGTATTTT
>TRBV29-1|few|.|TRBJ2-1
CSVDRVANEQFF
TGCAGCGTTGATCGGGTAGCCAATGAGCAGTTCTTC
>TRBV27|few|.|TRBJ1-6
CASSLLKRGFNSPLHF
TGTGCCAGCAGTTTACTCAAACGGGGTTTTAATTCACCCCTCCACTTT
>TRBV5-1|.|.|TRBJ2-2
CASSPGHLTNTGELFF
TGCGCCAGCAGCCCGGGCCATCTTACGAACACCGGGGAGCTGTTTTTT
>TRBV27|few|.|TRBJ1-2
CASSLLYGSGGYTF
TGTGCCAGCAGTTTATTATACGGTTCGGGCGGCTACACCTTC
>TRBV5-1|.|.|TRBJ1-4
CASSRTPPRGEKLFF
TGCGCCAGCAGCCGGACTCCCCCACGAGGTGAAAAACTGTTTTTT
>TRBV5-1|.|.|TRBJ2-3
CASSIPTDTQYF
TGCGCCAGCAGCATACCCACAGATACGCAGTATTTT
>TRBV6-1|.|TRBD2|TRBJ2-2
CASSRAGDQIITGELFF
TGTGCCAGCAGCCGGGCGGGGGACCAAATAATCACCGGGGAGCTGTTTTTT
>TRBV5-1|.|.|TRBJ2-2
CASNPGVLTGELFF
TGCGCCAGCAACCCAGGGGTTCTCACCGGGGAGCTGTTTTTT
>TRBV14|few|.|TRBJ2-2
CASSPRAGNTGELFF
TGTGCCAGCAGTCCCCGTGCGGGGAACACCGGGGAGCTGTTTTTT
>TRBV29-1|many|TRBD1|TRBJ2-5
CSVGPSNRGRETQYF
TGCAGCGTTGGCCCTTCTAACAGGGGAAGAGAGACCCAGTACTTC
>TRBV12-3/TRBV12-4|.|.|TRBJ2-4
CASSLVRDMRVNIQYF
TGTGCCAGCAGTTTAGTTCGGGACATGAGGGTGAACATTCAGTACTTC
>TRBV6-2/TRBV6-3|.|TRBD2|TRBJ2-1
CASSRTSGRSSYNEQFF
TGTGCCAGCAGCCGGACTAGCGGGAGGAGCTCCTACAATGAGCAGTTCTTC
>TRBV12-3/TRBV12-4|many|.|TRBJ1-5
CASNLGNQPQHF
TGTGCCAGCAACTTGGGCAATCAGCCCCAGCATTTT
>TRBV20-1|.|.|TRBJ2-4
CSAATRRGDIQYF
TGCAGTGCCGCGACTAGGAGGGGAGACATTCAGTACTTC
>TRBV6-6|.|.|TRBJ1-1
CPSSYGQGAEAFF
TGTCCCAGCAGTTACGGGCAGGGTGCTGAAGCTTTCTTT
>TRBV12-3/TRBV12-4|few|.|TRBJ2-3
CASSSWAASTDTQYF
TGTGCCAGCAGTTCCTGGGCGGCTAGCACAGATACGCAGTATTTT
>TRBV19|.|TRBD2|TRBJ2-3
CASSPNVVASGADTQYF
TGTGCCAGTAGCCCAAATGTTGTAGCGAGCGGGGCGGATACGCAGTATTTT
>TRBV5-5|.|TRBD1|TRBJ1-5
CASSFQGGGQPQHF
TGTGCCAGCAGCTTCCAAGGGGGCGGGCAGCCCCAGCATTTT
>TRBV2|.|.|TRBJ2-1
CASRFGGEQFF
TGTGCCAGCAGGTTTGGTGGTGAGCAGTTCTTC
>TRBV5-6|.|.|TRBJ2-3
CASSLQHTDTQYF
TGTGCCAGCAGCTTGCAACACACAGATACGCAGTATTTT
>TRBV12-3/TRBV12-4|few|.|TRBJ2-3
CASSLWGASTDTQYF
TGTGCCAGCAGTTTATGGGGCGCTTCCACAGATACGCAGTATTTT
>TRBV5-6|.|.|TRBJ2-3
CASSWTGRPQWYPSTDTQYF
TGTGCCAGCAGCTGGACGGGGCGGCCTCAGTGGTACCCTAGCACAGATACGCAGTATTTT
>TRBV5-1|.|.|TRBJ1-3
CASSMGPSGNTIYF
TGCGCCAGCAGCATGGGACCTTCTGGAAACACCATATATTTT
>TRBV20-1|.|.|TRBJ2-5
CSATLGGGLETQYF
TGCAGTGCTACTCTGGGGGGTGGGTTAGAGACCCAGTACTTC
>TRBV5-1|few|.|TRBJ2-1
CASRRNEGANNEQFF
TGCGCCAGCAGACGGAACGAGGGAGCCAACAATGAGCAGTTCTTC
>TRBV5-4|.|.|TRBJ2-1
CASSSTRTTSYNEQFF
TGTGCCAGCAGTTCCACTAGGACCACCTCCTACAATGAGCAGTTCTTC
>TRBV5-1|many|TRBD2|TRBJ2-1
CASSLVSSGTNNEQFF
TGCGCCAGCAGCTTGGTTTCTAGCGGGACCAACAATGAGCAGTTCTTC
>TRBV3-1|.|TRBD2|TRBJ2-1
CASSQDRTSGYNEQFF
TGTGCCAGCAGCCAAGATCGGACTAGCGGTTACAATGAGCAGTTCTTC
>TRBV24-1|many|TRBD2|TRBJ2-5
CATSDPGLAGGQETQYF
TGTGCCACCAGTGACCCTGGACTAGCGGGAGGGCAAGAGACCCAGTACTTC
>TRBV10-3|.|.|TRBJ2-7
CAISEATYEQYF
TGTGCCATCAGTGAGGCGACCTACGAGCAGTACTTC
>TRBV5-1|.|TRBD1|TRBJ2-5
CASSPAGGFQETQYF
TGCGCCAGCAGCCCCGCAGGGGGTTTTCAGGAGACCCAGTACTTC
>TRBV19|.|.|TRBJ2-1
CASSINSGLGYNEQFF
TGTGCCAGTAGTATTAATAGTGGACTGGGGTACAATGAGCAGTTCTTC
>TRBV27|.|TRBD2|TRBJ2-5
CASSLKTSSQQETQYF
TGTGCCAGCAGCTTAAAGACTAGCAGTCAGCAAGAGACCCAGTACTTC
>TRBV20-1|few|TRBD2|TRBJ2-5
CSATRLAVIQETQYF
TGCAGTGCTACCAGACTAGCGGTAATCCAAGAGACCCAGTACTTC
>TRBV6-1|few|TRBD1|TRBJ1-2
CASTRGTEAGYTF
TGTGCCAGCACCCGAGGGACAGAAGCTGGCTACACCTTC
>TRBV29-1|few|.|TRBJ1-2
CSVREDHYGYTF
TGCAGCGTCCGCGAAGACCACTATGGCTACACCTTC
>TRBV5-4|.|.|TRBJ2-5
CASSLDARVYQETQYF
TGTGCCAGCAGCTTGGATGCCAGGGTTTACCAAGAGACCCAGTACTTC
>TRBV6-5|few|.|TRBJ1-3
CASSYSNPRAGNTIYF
TGTGCCAGCAGTTACTCGAATCCCCGAGCTGGAAACACCATATATTTT
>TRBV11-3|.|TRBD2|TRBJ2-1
CASSGRAGDGEQFF
TGTGCCAGCAGTGGTAGGGCGGGGGACGGTGAGCAGTTCTTC